One sample yielded the 32 T cell receptor beta chains listed below, sequenced in a study of control samples from healthy donors and cancer patients. The method was immunoSEQ multiplex PCR; TCRdb's version includes in-frame clones alone and lacks a portion of them. Here the sample spans roughly 130,000 clones, approximately 90% being singletons. The sample was blood. These receptors came from a man between 18 and 29 years old in good health.

The chain links TRBV4-1 to TRBJ1-3; D not certain. CDR3 length equals 16 residues. V was pared by 1 base and J by 0 bases, with 10 bases between. The germline CDR1 and CDR2 sequences are MGHRA and YSYEKL. The CDR3 reads CASSQGAANSGNTIYF. CDR3 nucleotide sequence: TGCGCCAGCAGCCAAGGGGCAGCGAACTCTGGAAACACCATATATTTT.

The chain is built from TRBV19 and TRBJ2-1; D call uncertain. CDR1 and CDR2 from the germline V gene are LNHDA and SQIVND (reference sequence). V was shortened by 8 bases and J by 4 bases, with 12 bases between the two germline ends. CDR3 length equals 13 residues. The CDR3 is CASGVSDYNEQFF. Here the CDR3 DNA reads TGTGCCAGTGGGGTCAGTGATTACAATGAGCAGTTCTTC.

The V call is TRBV9, the J call TRBJ2-1, with D unresolved. CDR3 size: 12 residues. CDR1 SGDLS and CDR2 YYNGEE come from the germline V gene. V lost 0 bases, J lost 8 bases, and 6 bases lay in between. CDR3 coding DNA: TGTGCCAGCAGCGTAGCAGAAGATGAGCAGTTCTTC. Translation gives CASSVAEDEQFF.

The V gene is TRBV18, the J gene TRBJ2-2; 10 nucleotides align to TRBD1. Losses at the gene ends were 8 bases for V and 4 bases for J; bases not matched to a gene: 4. CDR1 KGHSH and CDR2 LQKENI come from the germline V gene. CDR3 size: 14 residues. The CDR3 is CASPRDRGTGELFF. The CDR3 nucleotides read TGTGCCAGCCCGCGGGACAGGGGCACCGGGGAGCTGTTTTTT.

V gene TRBV5-1 combines with J gene TRBJ1-1; D remains unclear. CDR1 and CDR2 from the germline V gene are SGHRS and YFSETQ. The CDR3 sequence is 13 residues long. Trimming removed 0 bases at V and 10 bases at J, with 13 bases between. The CDR3 DNA sequence: TGCGCCAGCAGCTTGGCTGGATTGAGAGGAGCTTTCTTT. It translates to CASSLAGLRGAFF.

The chain carries TRBV7-6 and TRBJ2-7; the D gene could be TRBD1 or TRBD2 (5 bases each). Germline values: CDR1 SGHVS, CDR2 FNYEAQ. Trimming cost V 4 bases and J 5 bases, with 12 bases left between them. The CDR3 sequence is 13 residues long. The DNA of the CDR3 is TGTGCCAGCAGCTCCCCCGGGGCCCACGAGCAGTACTTC. This translates into CASSSPGAHEQYF.

The chain combines TRBV6-5 with TRBJ2-7; the D gene is possibly TRBD2 (6 bases). V was trimmed by 6 bases and J by 1 base, leaving 16 bases between them. Germline CDR1 is MNHEY and CDR2 is SVGAGI. The CDR3 spans 15 residues. In DNA form, the CDR3 reads TGTGCCAGCAGGGTGGGCGGGGACCGATCCTACGAGCAGTACTTC. It encodes CASRVGGDRSYEQYF.

A word on this clone: Relative to the germline gene, one junction end is altered; a read error may explain this. This chain uses TRBV6-1 with TRBJ1-6, with unresolved D. Germline lookup yields CDR1 MNHNS and CDR2 SASEGT. The CDR3 consists of 12 residues. The CDR3 loop reads CASSEGKSPLHF. The CDR3 bases are TGTGCCAGCAGCGAAGGGAAGTCACCCCTCCACTTT.

J is TRBJ2-1 and V is TRBV5-5, with D perhaps matching TRBD1 (6 bases). Trimming shortened V by 3 bases and J by 1 base, and 11 bases separated the two germline ends. The germline V gene encodes CDR1 SGHKS and CDR2 YYEKEE (reference sequence). The CDR3 has 15 residues. Written as DNA, the CDR3 is TGTGCCAGCAGCTGGGGGCACTCATCCTACAATGAGCAGTTCTTC. Its protein product is CASSWGHSSYNEQFF. Variable domain in full (rest from reference TRBV5-5 and TRBJ2-1): DAGVTQSPTHLIKTRGQQVTLRCSPISGHKSVSWYQQVLGQGPQFIFQYYEKEERGRGNFPDRFSARQFPNYSSELNVNALLLGDSALYLCASSWGHSSYNEQFFGPGTRLTVL.

CDR3 loop: CASSLGEGDYEQYF. Written as DNA, the CDR3 is TGCGCCAGCAGCTTGGGGGAGGGCGACTACGAGCAGTACTTC. This sequence joins TRBV5-1 and TRBJ2-7, with 7 bases identical to TRBD2. V was pared by 0 bases and J by 3 bases, with 3 bases of the junction left unmatched. This CDR3 comprises 14 residues. Germline CDR1 reads SGHRS; CDR2 reads YFSETQ.

The V and J genes are TRBV30 and TRBJ1-2; D not resolved. Trimming removed 4 bases at V and 5 bases at J, with 11 bases between. Germline CDR1 GTSNPN, CDR2 SVGIG (reference sequence). The CDR3 is 12 amino acids. The CDR3 reads CAWTYAEYGYTF. In DNA form, the CDR3 reads TGTGCCTGGACCTACGCGGAGTATGGCTACACCTTC.

The CDR3, as DNA: TGCAGCGGAAGACAGGGGGACAATGAGCAGTTCTTC. As protein: CSGRQGDNEQFF. V gene TRBV29-1 combines with J gene TRBJ2-1; 9 positions match TRBD1. The CDR3 covers 12 residues. V was clipped by 7 bases and J by 5 bases; unmatched bases: 3. The germline CDR1 and CDR2 sequences are SQVTM and ANQGSEA.

Comment on this clone: One end of the junction is discordant with germline, which a read error may explain. The rearrangement joins TRBV7-9 to TRBJ2-2; 9 nucleotides line up with TRBD2. The CDR3 length is 14 residues. Germline lookup yields CDR1 SEHNR and CDR2 FQNEAQ (reference sequence). CDR3 DNA sequence: TGTGCCAGCAGGTTAGCGGGGGCCACCGGGGAGCTGTTTTTT. Translating it yields CASRLAGATGELFF.

The chain couples TRBV3-1 (or the pseudogene TRBV3-2) to TRBJ2-7; a possible D gene is TRBD1 (5 bases). Germline CDR1 is LGHDT and CDR2 is YNNKEL (reference sequence). V dropped 4 bases and J dropped 2 bases, with 18 bases sitting between them. This CDR3 has 16 residues. The CDR3 nucleotides are TGTGCCAGCAGCCCAGAGAGGAAGGGGCTAACCTACGAGCAGTACTTC. Amino acid sequence: CASSPERKGLTYEQYF.

Here the CDR3 reads CATSSGGPETQYF. The CDR3 coding sequence is TGTGCCACCTCTAGCGGGGGGCCTGAGACCCAGTACTTC. The chain uses TRBV10-3 and TRBJ2-5; TRBD2 matches 11 bases. Trimming took 10 bases from V and 5 from J; bases not matched to a gene: 6. CDR3 length equals 13 residues. Germline V lookup: CDR1 ENHRY, CDR2 SYGVKD.

The chain combines TRBV29-1 with TRBJ1-2; D unresolved. The V and J ends lost 5 bases and 4 bases respectively, with 8 bases between them. Per the germline V gene, CDR1 is SQVTM and CDR2 is ANQGSEA. The CDR3 is 11 residues long. The CDR3 DNA reads TGCAGCGTTCCCAGGTCCTATGGCTACACCTTC. Protein: CSVPRSYGYTF.

The chain recombines TRBV27 with TRBJ1-5; 8 bases are a match to TRBD1. This CDR3 has 14 residues. The ends lost 8 bases at V and 2 bases at J; junction bases unmatched: 5. Germline assignment: CDR1 MNHEY and CDR2 SMNVEV (reference sequence). CDR3 in DNA: TGTGCCAGCGGGCTGACAGGGGGCAATCAGCCCCAGCATTTT. Encoded protein: CASGLTGGNQPQHF.

A single count supports this clone. The chain couples TRBV18 to TRBJ1-5, with TRBD1 matching over 11 bases. Germline V gene sequence: CDR1 KGHSH, CDR2 LQKENI. J was trimmed by 3 bases and V by 2 bases; bases with no gene match: 3. This CDR3 comprises 16 residues. CDR3 coding DNA: TGTGCCAGCTCACCAGGGACAGGGGGTTACAATCAGCCCCAGCATTTT. Protein product: CASSPGTGGYNQPQHF.

The rearrangement uses TRBV3-1 (or the pseudogene TRBV3-2) and TRBJ1-2, with D maybe TRBD1 (6 bases). The CDR3 totals 13 residues. Germline CDR1 reads LGHDT; CDR2 reads YNNKEL (reference sequence). V was clipped by 6 bases and J by 7 bases, with 15 bases between them. Here the CDR3 reads CASSPGTTGGYTF. The CDR3 coding sequence is TGTGCCAGCAGTCCCGGGACAACGGGTGGCTACACCTTC.

V usage is TRBV4-2 and J usage is TRBJ1-1; D gene ambiguous. Trimming pared 0 bases from V and 0 bases from J, leaving 11 bases between. The CDR3 sequence is 16 residues long. Germline V gene sequence: CDR1 LGHNA, CDR2 YNFKEQ. CDR3 in DNA: TGTGCCAGCAGCCAAGAGGAGGAAATGGTGAACACTGAAGCTTTCTTT. Protein product: CASSQEEEMVNTEAFF.

The chain recombines TRBV6-5 with TRBJ1-5; D remains ambiguous. The CDR3 is 13 residues long. V was shortened by 2 bases and J by 4 bases, with 6 bases between the two germline ends. Germline-derived CDR1 and CDR2 are MNHEY and SVGAGI. The CDR3 here is CASSYRVNQPQHF. CDR3 bases: TGTGCCAGCAGTTACAGGGTTAATCAGCCCCAGCATTTT.

This rearrangement joins TRBV21-1 to TRBJ1-1. TRBV21-1 is a pseudogene. This CDR3 has 14 amino acids. The CDR3 sequence: CASRSGGGNTEAFF. Here the CDR3 DNA reads TGTGCCAGCCGTAGTGGAGGGGGTAATACTGAAGCTTTCTTT.

This rearrangement joins TRBV12-3 or TRBV12-4 to TRBJ1-4; D is unclear. V was pared by 8 bases and J by 0 bases, with 7 bases between. This CDR3 is 13 amino acids long. The CDR3 is CASVDTTNEKLFF. In DNA form, the CDR3 reads TGTGCCAGCGTAGACACAACTAATGAAAAACTGTTTTTT.

The V call is TRBV6-6, the J call TRBJ1-1; D is unclear. CDR3 length equals 13 residues. Germline-derived CDR1 and CDR2 are MNHNY and SVGAGI (reference sequence). Trimming took off 10 bases at V and 0 bases at J, with 12 bases between the two ends. Written as DNA, the CDR3 is TGTGCCACCGCCAGTGGGATGAACACTGAAGCTTTCTTT. It encodes CATASGMNTEAFF.

The chain joins TRBV27 to TRBJ2-3; 7 bases map to TRBD2. V lost 6 bases, J lost 0 bases, and 15 bases stayed unmatched. This CDR3 has 18 residues. In germline, CDR1 is MNHEY, CDR2 SMNVEV (reference sequence). The CDR3 here is CASSLATWWEGSTDTQYF. The CDR3, as DNA: TGTGCCAGCAGCCTAGCGACTTGGTGGGAGGGGAGCACAGATACGCAGTATTTT.

The chain carries TRBV27 and TRBJ1-5, with D unclear. The CDR3 totals 14 residues. CDR1 and CDR2 (germline): MNHEY, SMNVEV (reference sequence). Trimming took 5 bases from V and 7 from J, leaving 15 bases between them. The chain's CDR3 is CASSPYYQDQPQHF. The CDR3 DNA is TGTGCCAGCAGTCCGTATTACCAAGACCAGCCCCAGCATTTT.

This rearrangement joins TRBV5-1 to TRBJ2-6; 9 positions match TRBD1. The CDR3 totals 17 residues. V trimming: 0 bases; J trimming: 3 bases; junction bases outside the gene matches: 4. Germline V gives CDR1 SGHRS, CDR2 YFSETQ. CDR3 nucleotide sequence: TGCGCCAGCAGCTTGGTAACAGGGGGCGATGGGGCCAACGTCCTGACTTTC. Its protein product is CASSLVTGGDGANVLTF.

The rearrangement joins TRBV19 to TRBJ2-7, with D possibly called TRBD1 or TRBD2 (5 bases each). The CDR3 sequence is 14 residues long. Trimming cost V 7 bases and J 7 bases, with 20 bases left between them. Looked up from germline, CDR1 is LNHDA and CDR2 is SQIVND (reference sequence). In DNA, the CDR3 is TGTGCCAGTACCCCGGGACGGATAGCTAGAGAGCAGTACTTC. The encoded protein is CASTPGRIAREQYF. Drawing the rest from reference TRBV19 and TRBJ2-7, the complete variable domain is DGGITQSPKYLFRKEGQNVTLSCEQNLNHDAMYWYRQDPGQGLRLIYYSQIVNDFQKGDIAEGYSVSREKKESFPLTVTSAQKNPTAFYLCASTPGRIAREQYFGPGTRLTVT.

The chain is built from TRBV7-9 and TRBJ2-3; D remains ambiguous. CDR3 length: 13 amino acids. Germline CDR1 is SEHNR and CDR2 is FQNEAQ (reference sequence). Deletions cut 0 bases from V and 6 bases from J, with 7 bases between. This CDR3 is CASSLAIGDTQYF. In DNA form, the CDR3 reads TGTGCCAGCAGCTTAGCAATAGGTGATACGCAGTATTTT.

The V and J genes are TRBV4-1 and TRBJ1-2; perhaps TRBD1 as D (6 bases). There are 16 residues in the CDR3. The germline V and J ends were trimmed by 0 bases and 2 bases, with 13 bases remaining between them. CDR1 MGHRA and CDR2 YSYEKL come from the germline V gene. The CDR3 DNA reads TGCGCCAGCAGCCAAGACCCGGGGGGGCGGAACTATGGCTACACCTTC. This translates into CASSQDPGGRNYGYTF.

This chain links TRBV2 with TRBJ2-6; D unclear. The CDR3 runs 15 residues. The V gene lost 8 bases and the J gene lost 0 bases, with 11 bases spanning the gap. Germline V gives CDR1 SNHLY, CDR2 FYNNEI. The CDR3 protein is CASQWMTSGANVLTF. The CDR3 nucleotides read TGTGCCAGCCAGTGGATGACCTCTGGGGCCAACGTCCTGACTTTC.

This clone was seen a single time. This chain links TRBV30 with TRBJ2-7; 8 nucleotides agree with TRBD1. This CDR3 spans 14 amino acids. The germline V gene has CDR1 GTSNPN and CDR2 SVGIG (reference sequence). Trimming cost V 4 bases and J 1 base; bases outside gene matches: 6. The chain's CDR3 is CAWNPGTGSYEQYF. CDR3 in DNA: TGTGCCTGGAACCCCGGGACAGGATCCTACGAGCAGTACTTC.